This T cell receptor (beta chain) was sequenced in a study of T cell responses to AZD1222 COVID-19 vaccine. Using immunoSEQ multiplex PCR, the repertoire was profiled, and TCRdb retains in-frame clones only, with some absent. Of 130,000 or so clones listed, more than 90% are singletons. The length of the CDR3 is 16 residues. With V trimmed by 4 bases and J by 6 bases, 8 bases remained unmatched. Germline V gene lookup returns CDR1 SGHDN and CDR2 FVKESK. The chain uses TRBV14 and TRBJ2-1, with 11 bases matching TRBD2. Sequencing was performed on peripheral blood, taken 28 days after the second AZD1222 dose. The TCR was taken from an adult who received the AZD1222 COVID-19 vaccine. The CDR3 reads CASSPLAGGPVNEQFF. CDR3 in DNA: TGTGCCAGCAGCCCCTTAGCGGGAGGGCCGGTCAATGAGCAGTTCTTC.